Sequencing of this T cell receptor (beta chain) was carried out in a study of graft-versus-host responses after intestinal transplantation. Study context: Anti-thymocyte globulin was used for induction in all recipients, who then took tacrolimus and steroids for approximately 3 years.

This clone was recorded once. The antigen is not known. Some clones are missing from TCRdb's copy, which holds only in-frame ones; the method was immunoSEQ multiplex PCR. The repertoire has more than 90,000 clones, just under 95% of them found once; the top ten carry approximately 1.2%. The V gene end was trimmed by 6 bases and the J gene end by 6 bases; junction bases not matched to a gene: 9. In germline, CDR1 is MDHEN, CDR2 SYDVKM. The length of the CDR3 is 14 residues. This chain uses TRBV28 with TRBJ2-7; 9 nucleotides agree with TRBD1. Sequencing was performed on unstimulated CD8+ T cells sorted from spleen or lymph node cells, taken before transplant. The sequence was obtained from a human donor who was the organ donor for an intestinal transplant. CDR3 loop: CASRRTGELSEQYF. CDR3 bases: TGTGCCAGCAGGAGGACAGGGGAACTGAGCGAGCAGTACTTC.